This TCR beta chain was documented in a study of CD8 T cells in Susac syndrome. The RNA input was roughly 0.45 to 1 ug, and it was reverse transcribed with random hexamers. TCRdb passed the immunoSEQ multiplex PCR reads through MiXCR, listing each CDR3 protein once. The profile shows 60,000 to 75,000 distinct CDR3 sequences, around 95% of them singletons. The sequenced target, TCR beta, came from blood CD8+ and CD4+ T cells. Both CD4+ and CD8+ T cells were negatively isolated, and TEMRA cells underwent FACS enrichment. Germline CDR1 and CDR2: MNHEY and SVGAGI. V was shortened by 2 bases and J by 0 bases, with 7 bases between the two germline ends. The length of the CDR3 is 14 residues.

The sequencing input was CD8+ T cells from PBMCs. The origin of this receptor is a human donor in good health. The chain joins TRBV6-5 to TRBJ1-1, with D uncertain. The CDR3 here is CASSYGVVNTEAFF. CDR3 nucleotides: TGTGCCAGCAGTTACGGCGTGGTGAACACTGAAGCTTTCTTT.